This TCR beta chain is drawn from a study of blood T cell repertoires in COVID-19. CDR3 size: 17 residues. Trimming stripped 8 bases from V and 1 base from J, with 24 bases between. Germline-derived CDR1 and CDR2 are MGHDK and SYGVNS. TCRdb's copy holds only in-frame clones and misses some; the assay was immunoSEQ multiplex PCR. The table lists under 300,000 clones, 83% of them singletons. V gene TRBV25-1 combines with J gene TRBJ2-7; D is possibly TRBD1 (6 bases). Sequenced material: peripheral blood. The sequence came from an elderly man with acute or convalescent COVID-19. The CDR3 sequence: CASVGSDSAVRSYEQYF. CDR3 sequence (DNA): TGTGCCAGCGTCGGATCGGACAGCGCAGTTCGGTCCTACGAGCAGTACTTC.